The 10 T cell receptor beta chains presented below share a single source sample, sequenced in a study of cytomegalovirus exposure and HLA in healthy donors. In the PCR, 60 Vbeta and 13 Jbeta primers were used. The table came from immunoSEQ multiplex PCR; TCRdb's copy has only in-frame clones and leaves some out. The profile covers roughly 110,000 clones, with roughly 70% appearing a single time and approximately 9.4% taken by the ten largest. Sequenced input: PBMCs. The source of these receptors is a man younger than 40 in good health and CMV-seropositive.

This clone was seen a handful of times. The chain is built from TRBV11-2 and TRBJ1-4; D not resolved. V dropped 1 base and J dropped 8 bases, with 11 bases sitting between them. The CDR3 has 14 amino acids. Germline CDR1 and CDR2: SGHAT and FQNNGV. In DNA, the CDR3 is TGTGCCAGCAGCTTAGGAACCTCGGGGGAAAAACTGTTTTTT. Protein sequence: CASSLGTSGEKLFF.

The gene calls are TRBV4-1 and TRBJ1-3; D not resolved. This CDR3 spans 15 amino acids. The V end was cut by 1 base, the J end by 3 bases, with 10 bases between. The germline CDR1 and CDR2 sequences are MGHRA and YSYEKL. CDR3 DNA sequence: TGCGCCAGCAGCCAAGGTCCTAGTTTTGGAAACACCATATATTTT. Translation gives CASSQGPSFGNTIYF.

This clone appeared once. The chain links TRBV10-3 to TRBJ1-2; D is ambiguous. The germline gives CDR1 ENHRY, CDR2 SYGVKD. This CDR3 has 13 amino acids. Trimming left V 7 bases short and J 0 bases short, with 9 bases between. As DNA, the CDR3 is TGTGCCATCACCTCGGACTCTAACTATGGCTACACCTTC. Translated, it gives CAITSDSNYGYTF.

The J gene is TRBJ1-2, the V gene TRBV30; D not certain. This CDR3 comprises 13 residues. Germline V gene sequence: CDR1 GTSNPN, CDR2 SVGIG (reference sequence). The germline V and J ends were trimmed by 3 bases and 0 bases, with 8 bases remaining between them. CDR3 in amino acids: CAWRNKANYGYTF. The DNA of the CDR3 is TGTGCCTGGAGGAACAAAGCTAACTATGGCTACACCTTC. Complete variable domain (other parts from reference TRBV30 and TRBJ1-2): SQTIHQWPATLVQPVGSPLSLECTVEGTSNPNLYWYRQAAGRGLQLLFYSVGIGQISSEVPQNLSASRPQDRQFILSSKKLLLSDSGFYLCAWRNKANYGYTFGSGTRLTVV.

V usage is TRBV11-2 and J usage is TRBJ2-6, with D perhaps TRBD2 (5 bases). The CDR3 has 18 residues. V was trimmed by 3 bases and J by 4 bases, leaving 19 bases between them. Germline values: CDR1 SGHAT, CDR2 FQNNGV. CDR3 nucleotide sequence: TGTGCCAGCAGCTTGACCACAGTTTCGGGGATGGGGGCCAACGTCCTGACTTTC. It is translated as CASSLTTVSGMGANVLTF.

This sequence joins TRBV18 and TRBJ1-3, with TRBD1 as a possible D gene (5 bases). The V and J ends lost 3 bases and 2 bases respectively, with 14 bases between them. Germline V gene sequence: CDR1 KGHSH, CDR2 LQKENI. CDR3 length: 16 residues. The CDR3 here is CASSPTPGITGNTIYF. CDR3 bases: TGTGCCAGCTCACCGACGCCAGGGATTACTGGAAACACCATATATTTT.

This CDR3 reads CASSSWTGEKLFF. DNA for the CDR3: TGCGCCAGCAGCTCATGGACAGGGGAAAAACTGTTTTTT. The chain couples TRBV5-1 to TRBJ1-4; TRBD1 matches 8 bases. The CDR3 totals 13 residues. Germline CDR1 reads SGHRS; CDR2 reads YFSETQ. V trimming: 3 bases; J trimming: 8 bases; junction bases outside the gene matches: 3.

This clone has only a few counts. The chain has TRBV12-5 and TRBJ1-5, with TRBD1 as a possible D gene (5 bases). From germline, CDR1 is LGHNT and CDR2 FRNRAP. V was trimmed by 4 bases and J by 4 bases, leaving 14 bases between them. The CDR3 extends over 15 amino acids. Here the CDR3 reads CASGSTTQGNQPQHF. CDR3 bases: TGTGCTAGTGGTTCTACGACCCAGGGAAATCAGCCCCAGCATTTT.

J is TRBJ2-7 and V is TRBV2; 11 bases align to TRBD1. Germline V gives CDR1 SNHLY, CDR2 FYNNEI. There are 16 residues in the CDR3. After removal of 2 bases from V and 4 bases from J, the junction contained 7 bases not matched to a gene. CDR3 loop: CASSERRGQGEYEQYF. The CDR3 DNA is TGTGCCAGCAGTGAACGGAGGGGACAGGGGGAGTACGAGCAGTACTTC.

The V and J genes are TRBV25-1 and TRBJ2-3; possible D gene TRBD2, 5 bases. The CDR3 consists of 16 residues. V lost 3 bases and J 2 bases, leaving 15 bases between the germline ends. Germline CDR1 reads MGHDK; CDR2 reads SYGVNS. The CDR3 sequence is CASSDRRRSVTDTQYF. The CDR3 coding sequence is TGTGCCAGCAGTGATAGGAGGAGAAGTGTCACAGATACGCAGTATTTT.